Below, 2 T cell receptor beta chains from the same sample are listed, as sequenced in a study of post-analysis software for immune sequencing data. cDNA libraries of TCR beta carried unique molecular identifiers. Each CDR3 protein is one row after TCRdb ran MiXCR on the PCR reads. The table records about 430,000 distinct CDR3 sequences, 30% to 45% of them present only once. Their cognate antigens are unknown. Study findings and constraints: Elevated frequency relative to controls characterized roughly 5 TRBV segments in patients, TRBV5-6, TRBV5-1 and TRBV20-1 among them.

Sequencing input: blood. The receptor source for this set is a girl aged 2 to 9 with multiple sclerosis.

The rearrangement joins TRBV5-1 to TRBJ2-7, with 10 bases identical to TRBD2. CDR1 SGHRS and CDR2 YFSETQ come from the germline V gene. The V and J ends lost 4 bases and 2 bases, in that order; junction bases with no gene match: 3. There are 14 residues in the CDR3. CDR3 DNA: TGCGCCAGCAGCGGAAGCGGGGGGGCCTACGAGCAGTACTTC. It yields the protein CASSGSGGAYEQYF.

V gene TRBV27 combines with J gene TRBJ2-5; possibly TRBD2 for D (5 bases). The V gene lost 6 bases and the J gene lost 5 bases, with 13 bases spanning the gap. The CDR3 is 13 residues long. Germline V gives CDR1 MNHEY, CDR2 SMNVEV (reference sequence). CDR3 nucleotide sequence: TGTGCCAGCAGATTGAGGGAGCGGGAGACCCAGTACTTC. This sequence encodes CASRLRERETQYF.